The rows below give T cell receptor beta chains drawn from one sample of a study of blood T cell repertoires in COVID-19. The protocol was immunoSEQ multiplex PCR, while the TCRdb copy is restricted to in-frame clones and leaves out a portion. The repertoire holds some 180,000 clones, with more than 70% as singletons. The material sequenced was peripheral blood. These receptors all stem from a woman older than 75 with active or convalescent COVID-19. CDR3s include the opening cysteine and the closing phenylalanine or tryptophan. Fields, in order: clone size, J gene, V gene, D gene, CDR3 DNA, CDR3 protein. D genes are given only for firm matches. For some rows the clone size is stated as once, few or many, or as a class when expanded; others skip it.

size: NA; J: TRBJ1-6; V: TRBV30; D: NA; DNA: TGTGCCTGGAGGGGGGGTAAGGGCTCACCCCTCCACTTT; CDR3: CAWRGGKGSPLHF
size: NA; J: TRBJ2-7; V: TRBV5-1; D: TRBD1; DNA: TGCGCCAGCAGCTTTACCTCCAGGGGGCGCGAGCAGTACTTC; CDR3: CASSFTSRGREQYF
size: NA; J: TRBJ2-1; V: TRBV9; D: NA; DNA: TGTGCCAGCAGCGTTGATGGGGGGACGTACAATGAGCAGTTCTTC; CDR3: CASSVDGGTYNEQFF
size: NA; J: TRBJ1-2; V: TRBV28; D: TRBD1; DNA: TGTGCCAGCAGTTTCCCCATAGGGGACAGCTTGTATGGCTACACCTTC; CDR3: CASSFPIGDSLYGYTF
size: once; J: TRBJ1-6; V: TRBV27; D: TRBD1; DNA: TGTGCCAGCAGTCCCGGACAGGGGGCTTGGAATTCACCCCTCCACTTT; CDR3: CASSPGQGAWNSPLHF
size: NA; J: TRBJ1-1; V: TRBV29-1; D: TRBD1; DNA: TGCAGCGCCGTCCGGGACAGGAACACTGAAGCTTTCTTT; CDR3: CSAVRDRNTEAFF
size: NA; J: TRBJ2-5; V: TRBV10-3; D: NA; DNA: TGTGCCATCAGTGCCAGGGTAGAAGAGACCCAGTACTTC; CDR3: CAISARVEETQYF
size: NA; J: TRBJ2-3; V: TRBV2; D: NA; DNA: TGTGCCAGCAGACAGAGTTCGGGCACAGATACGCAGTATTTT; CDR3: CASRQSSGTDTQYF
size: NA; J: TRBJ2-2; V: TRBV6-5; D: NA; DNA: TGTGCCAGCGAGGGAATCAGGGGTAGCACCGGGGAGCTGTTTTTT; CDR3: CASEGIRGSTGELFF
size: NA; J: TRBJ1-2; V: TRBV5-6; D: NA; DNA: TGTGCCAGCAGCGTTCCATCGCCCATGGGGGGAAGTAACACCTTC; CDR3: CASSVPSPMGGSNTF
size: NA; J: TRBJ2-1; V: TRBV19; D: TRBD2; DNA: TGTGCCAGTAGGGACCTAGCGGGGGGTTACAATGAGCAGTTCTTC; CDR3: CASRDLAGGYNEQFF
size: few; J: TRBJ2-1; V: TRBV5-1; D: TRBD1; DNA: TGCGCCAGCAGCTTGGGCAGGGGGTTCTACAATGAGCAGTTCTTC; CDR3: CASSLGRGFYNEQFF
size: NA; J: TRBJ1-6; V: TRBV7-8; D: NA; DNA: TGTGCCAGCAGCTTAGGTCCCGATTCACCCCTCCACTTT; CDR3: CASSLGPDSPLHF
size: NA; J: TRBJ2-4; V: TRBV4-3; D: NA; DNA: TGCGCCAGCAGCCACCATGGGGGGGCCAAAAACATTCAGTACTTC; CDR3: CASSHHGGAKNIQYF
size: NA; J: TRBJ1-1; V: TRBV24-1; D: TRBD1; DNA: TGTGCCACCAGTGGCCCAAGACAGGGGGCTACTGAAGCTTTCTTT; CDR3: CATSGPRQGATEAFF
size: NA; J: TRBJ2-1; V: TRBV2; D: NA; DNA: TGTGCCAGCAGTGAACGAGGGGGGGGTTACAATGAGCAGTTCTTC; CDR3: CASSERGGGYNEQFF
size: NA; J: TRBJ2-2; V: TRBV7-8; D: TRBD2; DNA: TGTGCCAGCAGCTTAGGGCCACGGGGGGGCACCGGGGAGCTGTTTTTT; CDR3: CASSLGPRGGTGELFF
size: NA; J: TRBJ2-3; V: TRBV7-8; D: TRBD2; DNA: TGTGCCAGCAGCCGACGGCTAGCGGGGGGGCTCCTGACAGATACGCAGTATTTT; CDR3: CASSRRLAGGLLTDTQYF
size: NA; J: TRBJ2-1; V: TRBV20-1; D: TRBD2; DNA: TGCAGTGCTAGTGGCCTAGCGGGGGATTCCTACAATGAGCAGTTCTTC; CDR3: CSASGLAGDSYNEQFF
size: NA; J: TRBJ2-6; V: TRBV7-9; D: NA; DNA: TGTGCCAGCAGCTTACTGAGGGGGTACTCTGGGGCCAACGTCCTGACTTTC; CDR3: CASSLLRGYSGANVLTF
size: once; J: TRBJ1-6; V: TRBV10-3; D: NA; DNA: TGTGCCATCGGTAGTGGGGGCAGGGGTAATTCACCCCTCCACTTT; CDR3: CAIGSGGRGNSPLHF
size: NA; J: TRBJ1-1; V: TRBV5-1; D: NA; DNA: TGCGCCAGCAGCCGGAACACTGAAGCTTTCTTT; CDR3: CASSRNTEAFF
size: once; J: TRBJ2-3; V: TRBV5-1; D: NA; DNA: TGCGCCCACCTAAGGGGGACTACGTACACAGATACGCAGTATTTT; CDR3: CAHLRGTTYTDTQYF
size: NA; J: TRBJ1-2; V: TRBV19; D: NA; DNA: TGTGCCAGTAGTATAGATCCCTCCAGTGGTTACACCTTC; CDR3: CASSIDPSSGYTF
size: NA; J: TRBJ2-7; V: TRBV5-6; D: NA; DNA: TGTGCCAGCAGCTTTGCGGGGCCCTCCTACGAGCAGTACTTC; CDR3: CASSFAGPSYEQYF
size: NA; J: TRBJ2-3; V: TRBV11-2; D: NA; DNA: TGTGCCACCCTACGTACGGGCACAGATACGCAGTATTTT; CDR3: CATLRTGTDTQYF
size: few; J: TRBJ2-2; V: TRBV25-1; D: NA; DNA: TGTGCCAGCAGTGGCCCCGGGGCCGGGGAGCTGTTTTTT; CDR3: CASSGPGAGELFF
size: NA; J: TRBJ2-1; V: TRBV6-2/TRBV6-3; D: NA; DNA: TGTGCCAGCAGTTACCCAGGAGGGGAGCAGTTCTTC; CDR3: CASSYPGGEQFF
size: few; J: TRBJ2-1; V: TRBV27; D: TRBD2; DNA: TGTGCCAGCAGTTGGGCTACTAGCGGTGACAATGAGCAGTTCTTC; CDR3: CASSWATSGDNEQFF
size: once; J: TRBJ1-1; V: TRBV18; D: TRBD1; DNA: TGTGCCAGCTCAGGACAGGGAACGATGAACACTGAAGCTTTCTTT; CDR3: CASSGQGTMNTEAFF
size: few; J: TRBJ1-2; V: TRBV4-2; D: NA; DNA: TGTGCCAGCAGCCAAGATTATAACTTTTTCTATGGCTACACCTTC; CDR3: CASSQDYNFFYGYTF
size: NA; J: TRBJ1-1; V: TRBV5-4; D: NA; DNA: TGTGCCAGCAGCTTGCCACAGGACATTTCCTCTGAAGCTTTCTTT; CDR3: CASSLPQDISSEAFF
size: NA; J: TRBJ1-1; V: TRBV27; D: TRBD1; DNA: TGTGCCAGCAGACTTGACAGGGCGGCTTTCACTGAAGCTTTCTTT; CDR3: CASRLDRAAFTEAFF
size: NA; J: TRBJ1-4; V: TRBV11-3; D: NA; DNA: TGTGCCAGCAGCCTCCCGGGCCCCTGGAGGGCTAATGAAAAACTGTTTTTT; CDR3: CASSLPGPWRANEKLFF
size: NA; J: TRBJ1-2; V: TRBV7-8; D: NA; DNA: TGTGCCAGCAGCTTAGCCGGGGGGGCGGGCGCCGGCTACACCTTC; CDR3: CASSLAGGAGAGYTF
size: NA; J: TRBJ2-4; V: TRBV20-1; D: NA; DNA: TGCAGTGCTAGTGATGGAGGAGTACTACTAGCCAAAAACATTCAGTACTTC; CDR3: CSASDGGVLLAKNIQYF
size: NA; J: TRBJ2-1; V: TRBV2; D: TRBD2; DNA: TGTGCCAGTAGCGGGGGGGCGATCAATGAGCAGTTCTTC; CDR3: CASSGGAINEQFF
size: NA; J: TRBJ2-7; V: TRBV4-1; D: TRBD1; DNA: TGCGCCAGCAGTCGCCTTAGGACTGGGACAGCTGATTACGAGCAGTACTTC; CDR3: CASSRLRTGTADYEQYF
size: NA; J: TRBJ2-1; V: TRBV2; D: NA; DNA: TGTGCCAGCAGTGAAGAAGGGGGACAATACAATGAGCAGTTCTTC; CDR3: CASSEEGGQYNEQFF
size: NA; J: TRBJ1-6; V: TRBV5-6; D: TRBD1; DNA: TGTGCCAGCAGCTTGGGTGGCAGGGGGAATTCACCCCTCCACTTT; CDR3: CASSLGGRGNSPLHF
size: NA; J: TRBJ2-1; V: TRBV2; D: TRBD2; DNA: TGTGCCAGCACCCGGGGGGGCGTATTGGGCAATGAGCAGTTCTTC; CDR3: CASTRGGVLGNEQFF
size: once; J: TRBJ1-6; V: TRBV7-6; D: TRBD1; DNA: TGTGCCAGCAGCTTAGAGCCGGGACAGAATAATTCACCCCTCCACTTT; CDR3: CASSLEPGQNNSPLHF
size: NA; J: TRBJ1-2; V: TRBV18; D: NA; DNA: TGTGCCAGCTCACCACCGGTCCAGTCGGGGGGTCCAGCCTATGGCTACACCTTC; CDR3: CASSPPVQSGGPAYGYTF
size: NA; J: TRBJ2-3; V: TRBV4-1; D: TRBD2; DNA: TGCGCCAGCAGCCCGGGACTAGCGGGGAGTTCATATACGCAGTATTTT; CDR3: CASSPGLAGSSYTQYF
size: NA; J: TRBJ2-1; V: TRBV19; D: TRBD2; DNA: TGTGCCAGTAGGACTACTAGCGGCACCTACAATGAGCAGTTCTTC; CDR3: CASRTTSGTYNEQFF
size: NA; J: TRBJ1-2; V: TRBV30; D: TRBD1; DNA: TGTGCCTGGGTCTATTACAGGGGGCACGGCTACACCTTC; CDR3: CAWVYYRGHGYTF
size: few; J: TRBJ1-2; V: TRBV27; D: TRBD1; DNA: TGTGCCAGCAGCTCGGAAACCGCGAGGACAGGGGGCGCTTCCTATGGCTACACCTTC; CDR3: CASSSETARTGGASYGYTF
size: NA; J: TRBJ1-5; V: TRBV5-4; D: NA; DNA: TGTGCCAGCAGCTTGGGCGGGCGGAGAGGTTATCATAGCAATCAGCCCCAGCATTTT; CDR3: CASSLGGRRGYHSNQPQHF
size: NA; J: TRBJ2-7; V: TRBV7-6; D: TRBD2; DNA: TGTGCCAGCAGCCGTGGGACTAGCGGGGGAAACAGCCCCTACGAGCAGTACTTC; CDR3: CASSRGTSGGNSPYEQYF
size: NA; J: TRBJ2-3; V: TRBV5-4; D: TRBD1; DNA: TGTGCCAGCAGCTCACCCGGGACAGGCACAGATACGCAGTATTTT; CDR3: CASSSPGTGTDTQYF
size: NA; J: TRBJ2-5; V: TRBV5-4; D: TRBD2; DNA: TGTGCCAGCAGATTGGGACTAGCGGGGCAAGAGACCCAGTACTTC; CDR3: CASRLGLAGQETQYF
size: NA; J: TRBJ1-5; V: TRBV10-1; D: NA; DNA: TGCGCCAGCAGCCCCCGGCGAAGCGTAAATCAGCCCCAGCATTTT; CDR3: CASSPRRSVNQPQHF
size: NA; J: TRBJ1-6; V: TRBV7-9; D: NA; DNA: TGTGCCAGCAGGTCCCTGGGGGAGGGTTCACCCCTCCACTTT; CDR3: CASRSLGEGSPLHF
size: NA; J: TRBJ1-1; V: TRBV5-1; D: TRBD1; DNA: TGCGCCAGCAGCTTGGGACAGGGGGTGATTGAGATGAACACTGAAGCTTTCTTT; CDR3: CASSLGQGVIEMNTEAFF
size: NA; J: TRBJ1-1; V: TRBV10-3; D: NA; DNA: TGTGCCATACAGGGTTCGACGAACACTGAAGCTTTCTTT; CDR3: CAIQGSTNTEAFF